This paragraph reports one TCR beta chain. TCRdb's copy holds only in-frame clones and misses some; the assay was immunoSEQ multiplex PCR. The data contain about 220,000 clones, about 87% of them singletons. This sample was taken from a study of blood T cell repertoires in COVID-19. Trimming took 3 bases from V and 5 from J, leaving 17 bases between them. Germline V gene lookup returns CDR1 SGDLS and CDR2 YYNGEE. The CDR3 is made up of 16 amino acids. The clonotype comes from a woman aged 25 to 45 who had recovered from COVID-19. Sequencing used PBMCs or T cells enriched from blood (not recorded which). J is TRBJ2-2 and V is TRBV9; tentative D call: TRBD2 (5 bases). The CDR3 DNA sequence: TGTGCCAGCAGCGCCTCTAGCTTTGGGAGTACCGGGGAGCTGTTTTTT. Protein: CASSASSFGSTGELFF.